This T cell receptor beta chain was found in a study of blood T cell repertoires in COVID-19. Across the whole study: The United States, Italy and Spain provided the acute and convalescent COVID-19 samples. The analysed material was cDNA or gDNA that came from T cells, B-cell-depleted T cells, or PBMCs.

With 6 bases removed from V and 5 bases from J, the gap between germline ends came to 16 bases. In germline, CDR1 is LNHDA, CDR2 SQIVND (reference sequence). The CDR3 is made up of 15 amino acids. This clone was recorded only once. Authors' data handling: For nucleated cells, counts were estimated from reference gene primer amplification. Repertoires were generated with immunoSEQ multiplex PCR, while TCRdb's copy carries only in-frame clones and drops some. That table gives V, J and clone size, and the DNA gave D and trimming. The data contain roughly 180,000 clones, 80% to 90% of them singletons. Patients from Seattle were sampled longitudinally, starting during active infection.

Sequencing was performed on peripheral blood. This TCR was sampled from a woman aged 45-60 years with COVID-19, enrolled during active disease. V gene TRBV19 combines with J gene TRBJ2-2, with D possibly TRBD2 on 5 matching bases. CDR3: CASRVEASSTGELFF. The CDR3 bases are TGTGCCAGTAGAGTCGAGGCTAGCAGTACCGGGGAGCTGTTTTTT.